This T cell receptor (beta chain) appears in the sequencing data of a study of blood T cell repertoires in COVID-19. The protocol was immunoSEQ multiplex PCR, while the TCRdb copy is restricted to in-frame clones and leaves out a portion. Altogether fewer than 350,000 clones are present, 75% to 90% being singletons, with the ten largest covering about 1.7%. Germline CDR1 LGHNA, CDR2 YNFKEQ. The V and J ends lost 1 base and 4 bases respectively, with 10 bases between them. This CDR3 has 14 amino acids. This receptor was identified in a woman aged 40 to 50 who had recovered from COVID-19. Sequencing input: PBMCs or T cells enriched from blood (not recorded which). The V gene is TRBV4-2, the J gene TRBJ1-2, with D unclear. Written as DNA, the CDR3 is TGTGCCAGCAGCCAAGCGGGTTTTGCCTATGGCTACACCTTC. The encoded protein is CASSQAGFAYGYTF.